The subject of this entry is one T cell receptor (beta chain). What it binds is unknown. Per germline, CDR1 SGHRS and CDR2 YFSETQ. The CDR3 runs 16 residues. J was trimmed by 4 bases and V by 1 base; bases with no gene match: 10. Memory CD4+ cells were defined as CD4+CD45RO+CD25-. Whole-study findings and limits: Tumor Treg TCRs overlapped most with tumor naive CD4+ cells. Tumor memory CD4+ T cell TCR gene usage clustered with blood and lymph node memory CD4+ cells and lymph node naive CD4+ cells.

TCRdb recomputed calls from the 5' RACE reads with MiXCR, one row per CDR3 protein. The table shows just under 65,000 distinct CDR3 sequences, with about 20% occurring only once. The specimen was memory CD4+ T cells sorted from a lymph node. Subset in this sample: memory CD4+ T cells, CD4+CD45RO+CD25-. The chain recombines TRBV5-1 with TRBJ2-5; 7 bases match TRBD2. The receptor was derived from a female donor with breast cancer. This CDR3 is CASSLIATGGRETQYF. CDR3 DNA sequence: TGCGCCAGCAGCTTGATTGCAACGGGAGGAAGAGAGACCCAGTACTTC.